One and the same sample provided the 30 T cell receptor beta chains below, sequenced in a study of blood T cell repertoires in COVID-19. The protocol was immunoSEQ multiplex PCR, while the TCRdb copy is restricted to in-frame clones and leaves out a portion. The sample records tens of thousands of clones, approximately 83% being singletons. What was sequenced was peripheral blood. These receptors all come from a woman of 80 years or more with COVID-19, enrolled during active disease.

The J gene is TRBJ1-6, the V gene TRBV21-1; TRBD1, the D gene given by the table, was not confirmed from the DNA. TRBV21-1 is deemed a pseudogene. The CDR3 runs 14 residues. CDR3 sequence: CASTCGRGHSPLHF. The CDR3 DNA is TGTGCCAGCACATGCGGCAGGGGCCATTCACCCCTCCACTTT.

The chain has TRBV5-1 and TRBJ1-3; D unclear. Germline-derived CDR1 and CDR2 are SGHRS and YFSETQ. This CDR3 has 15 residues. V lost 3 bases and J lost 0, with 10 bases in between. In DNA form, the CDR3 reads TGCGCCAGCAGCTCCTCCGGGAGCTCTGGAAACACCATATATTTT. Translated, it gives CASSSSGSSGNTIYF.

CDR3: CASSLKRGQGGQYF. In nucleotides, the CDR3 is TGTGCCAGCAGCTTAAAAAGGGGACAGGGTGGGCAGTACTTC. J is TRBJ2-7 and V is TRBV7-2; TRBD1 aligns across 9 bases. Trimming removed 2 bases from V and 9 bases from J; junction bases left unmatched: 8. This CDR3 is built from 14 residues. CDR1 and CDR2 from the germline V gene are SGHTA and FQGNSA. Filled out from reference TRBV7-2 and TRBJ2-7, the complete variable domain reads GAGVSQSPSNKVTEKGKDVELRCDPISGHTALYWYRQSLGQGLEFLIYFQGNSAPDKSGLPSDRFSAERTGGSVSTLTIQRTQQEDSAVYLCASSLKRGQGGQYFGPGTRLTVT.

This clone was picked up one time. V and J are TRBV6-6 and TRBJ1-1, with 8 nucleotides matching TRBD1. Germline assignment: CDR1 MNHNY and CDR2 SVGAGI (reference sequence). V lost 3 bases and J lost 1; bases outside the gene matches: 1. The CDR3 covers 14 residues. The CDR3 DNA follows: TGTGCCAGCAGTTATGGACAGGGGAACACTGAAGCTTTCTTT. Its translation: CASSYGQGNTEAFF.

V is TRBV24-1 and J is TRBJ2-3; TRBD1 is a possible D gene (6 bases). Germline assignment: CDR1 KGHDR and CDR2 SFDVKD. Trimming took off 7 bases at V and 4 bases at J, with 11 bases between the two ends. The CDR3 consists of 13 residues. The CDR3 reads CATSGQLADTQYF. DNA for the CDR3: TGTGCCACCAGCGGACAGCTCGCAGATACGCAGTATTTT.

V and J are TRBV30 and TRBJ1-4; no clear D gene. V shed 1 base and J shed 1 base, with 10 bases lying between them. CDR3 size: 15 residues. CDR1 and CDR2 from the germline V gene are GTSNPN and SVGIG (reference sequence). CDR3 sequence: CAWSGLSITNEKLFF. The CDR3 DNA is TGTGCCTGGAGTGGTTTGTCCATAACTAATGAAAAACTGTTTTTT.

The chain is built from TRBV2 and TRBJ1-1; D gene unclear. Trimming shortened V by 5 bases and J by 11 bases, and 15 bases separated the two germline ends. The CDR3 has 12 amino acids. Germline V gene sequence: CDR1 SNHLY, CDR2 FYNNEI. This chain's CDR3 is CASSPSALEAFF. CDR3 nucleotide sequence: TGTGCCAGCAGTCCATCCGCCCTGGAGGCTTTCTTT. Variable domain in full (rest from reference TRBV2 and TRBJ1-1): EPEVTQTPSHQVTQMGQEVILRCVPISNHLYFYWYRQILGQKVEFLVSFYNNEISEKSEIFDDQFSVERPDGSNFTLKIRSTKLEDSAMYFCASSPSALEAFFGQGTRLTVV.

This clone came up a few times. The chain uses TRBV18 and TRBJ1-1; D is undetermined. Germline V gene sequence: CDR1 KGHSH, CDR2 LQKENI. V shed 6 bases and J shed 0 bases, with 8 bases lying between them. CDR3 size: 13 residues. The CDR3 sequence is CASSPGMNTEAFF. The CDR3 DNA sequence: TGTGCCAGCTCGCCGGGAATGAACACTGAAGCTTTCTTT.

The chain recombines TRBV2 with TRBJ2-1; 11 bases line up with TRBD2. The CDR3 is made up of 17 amino acids. Losses at the gene ends were 6 bases for V and 1 base for J; bases not matched to a gene: 8. Looked up from germline, CDR1 is SNHLY and CDR2 is FYNNEI. CDR3 sequence (DNA): TGTGCCAGCAGCCCTGGGACTAGCGGACATTCCTACAATGAGCAGTTCTTC. Translation: CASSPGTSGHSYNEQFF.

The gene calls are TRBV5-6 and TRBJ2-7; the D gene is possibly TRBD2 (7 bases). CDR3 length equals 15 residues. V dropped 3 bases and J dropped 5 bases, with 18 bases sitting between them. Germline-derived CDR1 and CDR2 are SGHDT and YYEEEE. In DNA, the CDR3 is TGTGCCAGCAGCTCGTCCCCGGGGGGCCTGGACGAGCAGTACTTC. Protein sequence: CASSSSPGGLDEQYF.

V usage is TRBV15 and J usage is TRBJ1-5, with no clear D. The CDR3 spans 16 residues. Germline-derived CDR1 and CDR2 are LNHNV and YYDKDF (reference sequence). Trimming stripped 0 bases from V and 6 bases from J, with 15 bases between. DNA for the CDR3: TGTGCCACCAGCAGAGATCCGACGGGGAGCGGTCAGCCCCAGCATTTT. Residues: CATSRDPTGSGQPQHF.

The chain joins TRBV6-5 to TRBJ2-2; D not resolved. V was cut by 6 bases and J by 1 base, with 9 bases left in between. The CDR3 contains 14 residues. Germline V gene sequence: CDR1 MNHEY, CDR2 SVGAGI. The CDR3 DNA reads TGTGCCAGCAGGACAACCGGGAACACCGGGGAGCTGTTTTTT. It specifies CASRTTGNTGELFF.

This clone was picked up a small number of times. The rearrangement links TRBV6-5 to TRBJ1-1; weak D call: TRBD1 (5 bases). The CDR3 totals 13 residues. Trimming took off 6 bases at V and 0 bases at J, with 8 bases between the two ends. Germline assignment: CDR1 MNHEY and CDR2 SVGAGI. The CDR3 region is CASRETVNTEAFF. Written as DNA, the CDR3 is TGTGCCAGCAGAGAGACAGTGAACACTGAAGCTTTCTTT.

The rearrangement uses TRBV15 and TRBJ2-1; tentative D call: TRBD1 (6 bases). Trimming removed 0 bases from V and 4 bases from J, with 10 bases in between. Per germline, CDR1 LNHNV and CDR2 YYDKDF (reference sequence). The CDR3 loop spans 15 amino acids. CDR3 in DNA: TGTGCCACCAGCAGAGAACAGGGTAGTTACAATGAGCAGTTCTTC. It yields the protein CATSREQGSYNEQFF. Drawing the rest from reference TRBV15 and TRBJ2-1, the complete variable domain is DAMVIQNPRYQVTQFGKPVTLSCSQTLNHNVMYWYQQKSSQAPKLLFHYYDKDFNNEADTPDNFQSRRPNTSFCFLDIRSPGLGDTAMYLCATSREQGSYNEQFFGPGTRLTVL.

V is TRBV19 and J is TRBJ1-5, with 7 positions matching TRBD1. Germline-derived CDR1 and CDR2 are LNHDA and SQIVND (reference sequence). V was pared by 6 bases and J by 2 bases, with 7 bases of the junction left unmatched. The CDR3 is made up of 15 amino acids. The CDR3 here is CASSRGRDGNQPQHF. DNA of the CDR3: TGTGCCAGTAGCAGGGGGAGAGACGGCAATCAGCCCCAGCATTTT.

This chain connects TRBV14 to TRBJ2-2; 7 bases map to TRBD1. V shed 2 bases and J 0 bases; nucleotides not matched to a gene: 3. Looked up from germline, CDR1 is SGHDN and CDR2 is FVKESK. The CDR3 runs 16 residues. The DNA of the CDR3 is TGTGCCAGCAGCCAAAATCAGGGGGCGAACACCGGGGAGCTGTTTTTT. Translated, it gives CASSQNQGANTGELFF. The full variable domain, rest sourced from reference TRBV14 and TRBJ2-2, is EAGVTQFPSHSVIEKGQTVTLRCDPISGHDNLYWYRRVMGKEIKFLLHFVKESKQDESGMPNNRFLAERTGGTYSTLKVQPAELEDSGVYFCASSQNQGANTGELFFGEGSRLTVL.

This chain links TRBV7-2 with TRBJ2-1, with 9 nucleotides matching TRBD2. V gave up 0 bases and J gave up 4 bases; unmatched junction bases: 1. The germline V gene has CDR1 SGHTA and CDR2 FQGNSA. The CDR3 is 15 amino acids. CDR3: CASSLASGGYNEQFF. CDR3 nucleotides: TGTGCCAGCAGCTTAGCTAGCGGGGGTTACAATGAGCAGTTCTTC. Combining the CDR3 with reference TRBV7-2 and TRBJ2-1 gives the whole variable domain GAGVSQSPSNKVTEKGKDVELRCDPISGHTALYWYRQSLGQGLEFLIYFQGNSAPDKSGLPSDRFSAERTGGSVSTLTIQRTQQEDSAVYLCASSLASGGYNEQFFGPGTRLTVL.

The chain uses TRBV10-3 and TRBJ1-5; D not resolved. V gave up 3 bases and J gave up 7 bases, with 7 bases separating them. The germline V gene has CDR1 ENHRY and CDR2 SYGVKD. The CDR3 loop spans 12 amino acids. CDR3 bases: TGTGCCATCAGTGACTCGAGACAGCCCCAGCATTTT. It translates to CAISDSRQPQHF.

This chain uses TRBV6-1 with TRBJ2-1, with 9 bases fitting TRBD2. CDR3 length: 14 amino acids. Germline V gene data show CDR1 as MNHNS and CDR2 as SASEGT. With 2 bases clipped from V and 8 bases from J, the junction kept 4 bases outside the gene matches. The CDR3 nucleotides are TGTGCCAGCAGTGAAATTCAGCGGGAGGATGAGCAGTTCTTC. Amino acid sequence: CASSEIQREDEQFF.

This sequence joins TRBV6-1 and TRBJ2-7, with 8 bases that match TRBD1. The germline CDR1 and CDR2 sequences are MNHNS and SASEGT. V was clipped by 1 base and J by 3 bases; unmatched bases: 5. This CDR3 is built from 15 residues. In nucleotides, the CDR3 is TGTGCCAGCAGTGAAGGGGACAGGTACCTCTACGAGCAGTACTTC. This gives the protein CASSEGDRYLYEQYF.

This chain connects TRBV29-1 to TRBJ2-3, with D uncertain. V was trimmed by 6 bases and J by 5 bases, leaving 12 bases between them. Per germline, CDR1 SQVTM and CDR2 ANQGSEA. The CDR3 covers 12 residues. CDR3 sequence: CSVLQAGDTQYF. DNA of the CDR3: TGCAGCGTACTCCAAGCTGGAGATACGCAGTATTTT.

This sequence joins TRBV27 and TRBJ2-7; D unresolved. The CDR3 totals 16 residues. CDR1 is MNHEY and CDR2 is SMNVEV in the germline V gene (reference sequence). V was cut by 2 bases and J by 1 base, with 15 bases left in between. DNA of the CDR3: TGTGCCAGCAGTTTAACACCAGGCCGAAAGTCCTACGAGCAGTACTTC. This codes for CASSLTPGRKSYEQYF.

V is TRBV7-2 and J is TRBJ1-4; 8 bases agree with TRBD1. The CDR3 length is 15 residues. Germline V gene data show CDR1 as SGHTA and CDR2 as FQGNSA. Unmatched junction bases numbered 5, after V lost 1 base and J lost 7 bases. CDR3 sequence: CASSLDRGAGEKLFF. CDR3 nucleotides: TGTGCCAGCAGCTTAGACAGGGGGGCGGGTGAAAAACTGTTTTTT.

This chain links TRBV5-1 with TRBJ2-3, with D possibly being TRBD2 (7 bases). The CDR3 length is 18 residues. Trimming took off 3 bases at V and 4 bases at J, with 24 bases between the two ends. The V gene's germline CDR1 is SGHRS and CDR2 YFSETQ. DNA of the CDR3: TGCGCCAGCAGCTCCTCAACGGGAGCGGGGCAGGGGTCAGATACGCAGTATTTT. Its protein product is CASSSSTGAGQGSDTQYF.

This chain links TRBV10-1 with TRBJ1-2, with 8 positions matching TRBD1. V shed 7 bases, J shed 1 base, and the junction held 8 bases outside the gene matches. This CDR3 is 15 amino acids long. The germline CDR1 and CDR2 sequences are WNHNN and SYGVQD (reference sequence). Written as DNA, the CDR3 is TGCGCCAGCATTCGGGGACAGGACTTTAACTATGGCTACACCTTC. It encodes CASIRGQDFNYGYTF.

This clone was seen a single time. The chain uses TRBV7-2 and TRBJ2-5; 11 nucleotides agree with TRBD2. CDR1 is SGHTA, CDR2 FQGNSA, per germline. This CDR3 spans 15 amino acids. V lost 8 bases and J lost 1; bases outside the gene matches: 6. The CDR3 here is CASVLAGGLQETQYF. The CDR3 coding sequence is TGTGCCAGCGTTCTAGCGGGGGGCCTCCAAGAGACCCAGTACTTC.

This chain joins TRBV5-1 and TRBJ2-7, with TRBD1 matching 8 bases. The junction had 11 bases not matched to a gene; V was cut back by 4 bases and J by 5 bases. Per germline, CDR1 SGHRS and CDR2 YFSETQ. The CDR3 extends over 15 amino acids. In DNA, the CDR3 is TGCGCCAGCAGCCCCCTGAGGACAGGGACCCACGAGCAGTACTTC. Protein: CASSPLRTGTHEQYF.

The V gene is TRBV10-3, the J gene TRBJ1-1; 8 nucleotides align to TRBD1. The CDR3 has 14 amino acids. In germline, CDR1 is ENHRY, CDR2 SYGVKD. V dropped 6 bases and J dropped 4; count of bases not matched to a gene: 7. The CDR3 sequence is CAISADRVGTEAFF. The CDR3 coding sequence is TGTGCCATCAGCGCGGACAGGGTGGGCACTGAAGCTTTCTTT.

The chain employs TRBV25-1 and TRBJ1-5; 9 bases map to TRBD1. The V segment lost 8 bases and the J segment 2 bases; nucleotides outside the gene matches: 13. The CDR3 is 17 amino acids. Germline assignment: CDR1 MGHDK and CDR2 SYGVNS. CDR3 amino acids: CASGSSGTGIGNQPQHF. The CDR3 DNA follows: TGTGCCAGCGGCAGCTCCGGGACAGGGATTGGCAATCAGCCCCAGCATTTT.

A single count supports this clone. The rearrangement joins TRBV19 to TRBJ2-7; tentatively, D is TRBD1 (6 bases). Germline CDR1 reads LNHDA; CDR2 reads SQIVND (reference sequence). The germline V and J ends were trimmed by 6 bases and 2 bases, with 14 bases remaining between them. The CDR3 extends over 14 amino acids. This chain's CDR3 is CASRATGSTYEQYF. CDR3 bases: TGTGCCAGTAGAGCGACAGGTTCGACCTACGAGCAGTACTTC.